The TCR beta chain under discussion was sequenced for a study of blood T cell repertoires in COVID-19. Generated by immunoSEQ multiplex PCR, the TCRdb table keeps only in-frame clones and is missing some. This sample carries 130,000 or so clones, around 80% of them seen once, and the ten largest clones take approximately 16%. The CDR3 has 16 residues. V gave up 3 bases and J gave up 0 bases; unmatched junction bases: 4. Germline assignment: CDR1 LGHNT and CDR2 FRNRAP. The clonotype originates from a man aged 60 to 69 with active or convalescent COVID-19. The gene calls are TRBV12-5 and TRBJ2-2; 7 positions match TRBD2. Sequenced: peripheral blood. The chain's CDR3 is CASGFGGISNTGELFF. The CDR3 DNA follows: TGTGCTAGTGGTTTCGGGGGGATCTCGAACACCGGGGAGCTGTTTTTT.